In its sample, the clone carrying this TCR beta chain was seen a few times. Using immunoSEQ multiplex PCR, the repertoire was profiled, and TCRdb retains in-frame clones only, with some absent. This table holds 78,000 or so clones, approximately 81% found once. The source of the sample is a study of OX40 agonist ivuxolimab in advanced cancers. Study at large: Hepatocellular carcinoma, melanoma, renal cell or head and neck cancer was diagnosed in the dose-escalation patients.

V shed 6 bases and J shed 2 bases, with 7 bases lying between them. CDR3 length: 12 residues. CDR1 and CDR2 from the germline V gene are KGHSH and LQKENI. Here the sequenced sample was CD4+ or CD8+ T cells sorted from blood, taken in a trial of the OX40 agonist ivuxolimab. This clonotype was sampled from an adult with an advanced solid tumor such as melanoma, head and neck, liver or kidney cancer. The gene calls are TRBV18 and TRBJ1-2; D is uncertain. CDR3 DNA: TGTGCCAGCTCCCAGACCAACTATGGCTACACCTTC. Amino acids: CASSQTNYGYTF. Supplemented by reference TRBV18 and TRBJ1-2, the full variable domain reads NAGVMQNPRHLVRRRGQEARLRCSPMKGHSHVYWYRQLPEEGLKFMVYLQKENIIDESGMPKERFSAEFPKEGPSILRIQQVVRGDSAAYFCASSQTNYGYTFGSGTRLTVV.